A single sample is the source of the 16 T cell receptor beta chains below, sequenced in a study of cytomegalovirus exposure and HLA in healthy donors. The PCR ran on 60 Vbeta and 13 Jbeta primers. Libraries were prepared by immunoSEQ multiplex PCR; TCRdb keeps only in-frame clonotypes and omits some of them. The sample lists fewer than 150,000 clones, approximately 80% occurring once. Source material: PBMCs. Every receptor here comes from a man aged 50 to 59 in good health and CMV-seropositive.

This clone showed up just a few times. The CDR3 nucleotides read TGTGCCAGCAGCCAAGATCTACGGGGGACTCTTTCATATGGCTACACCTTC. This sequence encodes CASSQDLRGTLSYGYTF. V and J are TRBV4-2 and TRBJ1-2; a possible D gene is TRBD1 (5 bases). The CDR3 length is 17 residues. Trimming removed 0 bases at V and 5 bases at J, with 19 bases between. From germline, CDR1 is LGHNA and CDR2 YNFKEQ.

The genes are TRBV4-3 and TRBJ1-1; no clear D. The germline V and J ends were trimmed by 0 bases and 1 base, with 12 bases remaining between them. This CDR3 has 16 residues. Germline V gives CDR1 LGHNA, CDR2 YSLEER. The CDR3 here is CASSQEYERWNTEAFF. The CDR3 nucleotides are TGCGCCAGCAGCCAAGAATACGAGCGCTGGAACACTGAAGCTTTCTTT.

The J gene is TRBJ2-5, the V gene TRBV5-5; 11 nucleotides match TRBD1. The germline V gene encodes CDR1 SGHKS and CDR2 YYEKEE (reference sequence). The trim removed 4 bases at V and 4 bases at J, leaving 6 bases unmatched. The CDR3 is 15 residues long. Written as DNA, the CDR3 is TGTGCCAGCAGCCCAGGGACAGGGGGTGGAGAGACCCAGTACTTC. It encodes CASSPGTGGGETQYF.

The rearrangement uses TRBV27 and TRBJ1-6; D is ambiguous. There are 16 residues in the CDR3. The germline V and J ends were trimmed by 6 bases and 0 bases, with 12 bases remaining between them. The V gene's germline CDR1 is MNHEY and CDR2 SMNVEV (reference sequence). The CDR3 bases are TGTGCCAGCAGCCCCGAACGGAGCTCCTATAATTCACCCCTCCACTTT. It is translated as CASSPERSSYNSPLHF.

This clone appeared a single time. V gene TRBV11-2 combines with J gene TRBJ1-3; D not resolved. Trimming took off 0 bases at V and 0 bases at J, with 12 bases between the two ends. The CDR3 has 17 residues. CDR1 and CDR2 (germline): SGHAT, FQNNGV. The CDR3 region has the DNA TGTGCCAGCAGCTTAGATCGGGAGACACTCTCTGGAAACACCATATATTTT. This gives the protein CASSLDRETLSGNTIYF.

This chain links TRBV14 with TRBJ1-4, with TRBD1 matching 10 bases. V was clipped by 4 bases and J by 12 bases; unmatched bases: 5. Germline V gene data show CDR1 as SGHDN and CDR2 as FVKESK. CDR3 length: 13 amino acids. The CDR3 protein is CASSRRQGAELFF. The DNA for the CDR3 is TGTGCCAGCAGCCGACGACAGGGGGCCGAACTGTTTTTT.

The chain couples TRBV5-1 to TRBJ1-1; 9 positions match TRBD1. The CDR3 covers 14 residues. Germline V gene sequence: CDR1 SGHRS, CDR2 YFSETQ. Trimming took 4 bases from V and 5 from J; bases not matched to a gene: 6. CDR3: CASSGGTGRTEAFF. CDR3 in DNA: TGCGCCAGCAGCGGTGGGACAGGGAGGACTGAAGCTTTCTTT.

The rearrangement links TRBV7-7 to TRBJ2-2, with 8 nucleotides matching TRBD1. V shed 5 bases and J 3 bases; nucleotides not matched to a gene: 2. Germline CDR1 SSHAT, CDR2 FNYEAQ (reference sequence). The CDR3 spans 14 residues. Here the CDR3 reads CASSADRDTGELFF. CDR3 bases: TGTGCCAGCAGCGCGGACAGGGACACCGGGGAGCTGTTTTTT.

A note on this clone: The same CDR3 also results from other DNA sequences found in this sample. The rearrangement uses TRBV30 and TRBJ1-6, with D uncertain. The length of the CDR3 is 14 residues. Trimming left V 2 bases short and J 4 bases short, with 9 bases between. The V gene's germline CDR1 is GTSNPN and CDR2 SVGIG (reference sequence). CDR3 sequence: CAWSSTLYNSPLHF. Written as DNA, the CDR3 is TGTGCCTGGAGTTCGACACTGTATAATTCACCCCTCCACTTT.

The CDR3 nucleotides are TGTGCCAGCAGCCATTCAAAAGATACGCAGTATTTT. This gives the protein CASSHSKDTQYF. This rearrangement joins TRBV4-2 to TRBJ2-3; D gene unclear. Trimming pared 3 bases from V and 5 bases from J, leaving 6 bases between. Germline assignment: CDR1 LGHNA and CDR2 YNFKEQ. The CDR3 contains 12 residues.

The chain is built from TRBV7-6 and TRBJ1-3, with D possibly being TRBD1 (6 bases). Germline loops: CDR1 SGHVS, CDR2 FNYEAQ. Trimming left V 1 base short and J 0 bases short, with 16 bases between. CDR3 length: 18 amino acids. This CDR3 is CASSLVGRQDRSGNTIYF. DNA of the CDR3: TGTGCCAGCAGCTTAGTCGGGCGACAGGACCGCTCTGGAAACACCATATATTTT.

This chain joins TRBV19 and TRBJ1-2; D gene unclear. Trimming removed 7 bases from V and 8 bases from J, with 11 bases in between. Germline loops: CDR1 LNHDA, CDR2 SQIVND (reference sequence). There are 11 residues in the CDR3. The CDR3 DNA is TGTGCCAGTAAAGAGGAGTACGGCTACACCTTC. Its translation: CASKEEYGYTF.

The genes are TRBV19 and TRBJ2-2; 9 positions agree with TRBD2. The CDR3 has 16 residues. V shed 3 bases, J shed 1 base, and the junction held 3 bases outside the gene matches. The germline gives CDR1 LNHDA, CDR2 SQIVND (reference sequence). CDR3 protein: CASSIPSGVNTGELFF. In DNA, the CDR3 is TGTGCCAGTAGTATCCCTAGCGGGGTGAACACCGGGGAGCTGTTTTTT.

V gene TRBV7-2 combines with J gene TRBJ1-2; 12 bases are shared with TRBD1. Looked up from germline, CDR1 is SGHTA and CDR2 is FQGNSA. J was trimmed by 3 bases and V by 4 bases; bases with no gene match: 6. The CDR3 loop spans 16 amino acids. In DNA, the CDR3 is TGTGCCAGCAGCTATCACGGGGACAGGGGGCACTATGGCTACACCTTC. This translates into CASSYHGDRGHYGYTF.

This clone was detected only once. The chain couples TRBV19 to TRBJ1-5; D might be TRBD1 (5 bases). Germline V gene lookup returns CDR1 LNHDA and CDR2 SQIVND (reference sequence). The CDR3 extends over 13 amino acids. V was cut by 1 base and J by 8 bases, with 9 bases left in between. The CDR3 bases are TGTGCCAGTAGTATAGGGGGGGTAAAGCCCCAGCATTTT. Translated, it gives CASSIGGVKPQHF.

V is TRBV6-6 and J is TRBJ2-1, with 13 bases matching TRBD2. The CDR3 runs to 13 residues. Germline trimming cut 7 bases from V and 7 bases from J; bases unmatched to any gene: 1. Per germline, CDR1 MNHNY and CDR2 SVGAGI (reference sequence). This CDR3 is CASKTSGGNEQFF. The CDR3 DNA is TGTGCCAGCAAGACTAGCGGGGGGAATGAGCAGTTCTTC.